Presented here are 27 T cell receptor beta chains from one specimen sequenced in a study of blood T cell repertoires in COVID-19. TCRdb's table, derived via immunoSEQ multiplex PCR, lists solely in-frame clones and lacks some. In the table there are 75,000 to 95,000 clones, 87% of which are singletons. Sequenced sample: peripheral blood. The receptors here all came from a human donor in a cohort sampled during active COVID-19.

The chain recombines TRBV6-6 with TRBJ2-7, with 13 bases matching TRBD2. The CDR3 length is 15 residues. V was pared by 4 bases and J by 4 bases, with 4 bases of the junction left unmatched. The germline CDR1 and CDR2 sequences are MNHNY and SVGAGI (reference sequence). CDR3 sequence reads: CASSSLAGGIYEQYF. The CDR3 region has the DNA TGTGCCAGCAGTTCACTAGCGGGAGGGATATACGAGCAGTACTTC.

This chain connects TRBV7-6 to TRBJ2-7, with TRBD1 matching over 7 bases. With V trimmed by 3 bases and J by 5 bases, 10 bases remained unmatched. CDR1 is SGHVS, CDR2 FNYEAQ, per germline. The CDR3 runs 15 residues. The CDR3 loop is CASSFSTGPLDEQYF. CDR3 sequence (DNA): TGTGCCAGCAGCTTCTCGACAGGGCCCCTTGACGAGCAGTACTTC.

V usage is TRBV5-5 and J usage is TRBJ2-5, with TRBD1 matching over 9 bases. Unmatched junction bases numbered 11, after V lost 6 bases and J lost 5 bases. Germline-derived CDR1 and CDR2 are SGHKS and YYEKEE (reference sequence). The CDR3 extends over 15 amino acids. Here the CDR3 DNA reads TGTGCCAGCACCCTATCCCGGGGGACAGGGGAGACCCAGTACTTC. Translated, it gives CASTLSRGTGETQYF. The whole variable domain, remainder taken from reference TRBV5-5 and TRBJ2-5, is DAGVTQSPTHLIKTRGQQVTLRCSPISGHKSVSWYQQVLGQGPQFIFQYYEKEERGRGNFPDRFSARQFPNYSSELNVNALLLGDSALYLCASTLSRGTGETQYFGPGTRLLVL.

V and J are TRBV28 and TRBJ2-7, with TRBD1 identical over 7 bases. This CDR3 has 13 residues. The V segment lost 3 bases and the J segment 5 bases; nucleotides outside the gene matches: 4. In germline, CDR1 is MDHEN, CDR2 SYDVKM. CDR3 sequence reads: CASSFRGRNEQYF. The CDR3 region has the DNA TGTGCCAGCAGTTTTAGGGGGCGGAACGAGCAGTACTTC.

This clone has more than one count but fewer than ten. This chain links TRBV7-8 with TRBJ1-5; maybe TRBD1 (6 bases). Germline V CDR1 and CDR2: SGHVS, FQNEAQ. The CDR3 spans 13 residues. V lost 4 bases, J lost 5 bases, and 9 bases lay in between. The chain's CDR3 is CASSSQGDQPQHF. The CDR3 region has the DNA TGTGCCAGCAGCTCACAGGGAGATCAGCCCCAGCATTTT.

This chain links TRBV21-1 with TRBJ2-1; the D call in the table, TRBD2, was not verified against the DNA. TRBV21-1 represents a pseudogene. The CDR3 sequence is 14 residues long. CDR3 in amino acids: CASRKGWSLNEQFF. The DNA of the CDR3 is TGTGCCAGCAGGAAAGGATGGTCCCTAAATGAGCAGTTCTTC.

This chain links TRBV6-5 with TRBJ2-3; weak D call: TRBD1 (5 bases). V shed 3 bases and J shed 5 bases, with 18 bases lying between them. This CDR3 spans 16 amino acids. CDR1 and CDR2 from the germline V gene are MNHEY and SVGAGI. The CDR3 nucleotides read TGTGCCAGCAGTTATGCTCGAACACCAGGGCAAGATACGCAGTATTTT. The encoded protein is CASSYARTPGQDTQYF.

V and J are TRBV11-2 and TRBJ2-3; 12 bases line up with TRBD2. Germline V lookup: CDR1 SGHAT, CDR2 FQNNGV. This CDR3 spans 16 amino acids. J gave up 5 bases and V 4 bases, and 7 bases lay outside the gene matches. CDR3 DNA sequence: TGTGCCAGCAGCTCTCTAGCGGGAGGGCCTGGAGATACGCAGTATTTT. Its translation is CASSSLAGGPGDTQYF.

This clone has only one observation. This sequence joins TRBV18 and TRBJ1-1; 7 bases match TRBD1. The V and J ends lost 3 bases and 0 bases, in that order; junction bases with no gene match: 4. Germline-derived CDR1 and CDR2 are KGHSH and LQKENI. The CDR3 is 15 residues long. CDR3 DNA sequence: TGTGCCAGCTCACCGAAGACAGGGCTGAACACTGAAGCTTTCTTT. Its translation: CASSPKTGLNTEAFF.

The J gene is TRBJ1-3, the V gene TRBV18, with TRBD1 identical over 10 bases. Germline lookup yields CDR1 KGHSH and CDR2 LQKENI. The CDR3 has 16 residues. V dropped 5 bases and J dropped 3; count of bases not matched to a gene: 7. The chain's CDR3 is CASSLRTGGSGNTIYF. CDR3 DNA sequence: TGTGCCAGCTCATTACGGACAGGGGGAAGTGGAAACACCATATATTTT.

The chain joins TRBV7-8 to TRBJ2-7, with D possibly being TRBD1 or TRBD2 (6 bases each). Per germline, CDR1 SGHVS and CDR2 FQNEAQ. CDR3 length equals 13 residues. The ends were cut back, 5 bases at V and 3 bases at J, with 11 bases in the middle. Written as DNA, the CDR3 is TGTGCCAGCAGCCAGGGGCGGGACTACGAGCAGTACTTC. Its translation: CASSQGRDYEQYF.

The CDR3 protein is CASRTTRGLAYEQYF. The DNA of the CDR3 is TGTGCCAGCAGAACCACCAGGGGCCTAGCCTACGAGCAGTACTTC. V gene TRBV28 combines with J gene TRBJ2-7, with D possibly TRBD1 on 6 matching bases. The V end was cut by 6 bases, the J end by 2 bases, with 17 bases between. This CDR3 region has 15 residues. From germline, CDR1 is MDHEN and CDR2 SYDVKM.

The chain carries TRBV5-1 and TRBJ2-7; 7 bases are shared with TRBD1. The V gene end was trimmed by 4 bases and the J gene end by 3 bases; junction bases not matched to a gene: 4. The CDR3 consists of 13 residues. The germline CDR1 and CDR2 sequences are SGHRS and YFSETQ. Written as DNA, the CDR3 is TGCGCCAGCAGCCAGGGACAGTACTACGAGCAGTACTTC. Amino acid sequence: CASSQGQYYEQYF.

The chain is built from TRBV5-4 and TRBJ2-3, with TRBD2 matching over 8 bases. V trimming: 4 bases; J trimming: 5 bases; junction bases outside the gene matches: 6. CDR3 length: 14 residues. CDR1 and CDR2 from the germline V gene are SGHNT and YYREEE (reference sequence). The chain's CDR3 is CASSIGTSRDTQYF. Here the CDR3 DNA reads TGTGCCAGCAGCATCGGGACTAGTCGAGATACGCAGTATTTT.

The CDR3 loop is CASSSRGTSIRTDNEQFF. For the CDR3, the DNA is TGCGCCAGCAGCTCCAGAGGGACTTCCATCAGAACAGACAATGAGCAGTTCTTC. The chain employs TRBV5-1 and TRBJ2-1, with D possibly TRBD2 on 6 matching bases. V was trimmed by 3 bases and J by 5 bases, leaving 24 bases between them. CDR3 length equals 18 residues. Germline CDR1 reads SGHRS; CDR2 reads YFSETQ.

The chain couples TRBV7-8 to TRBJ2-7, with 9 bases lining up with TRBD2. Losses at the gene ends were 5 bases for V and 4 bases for J; bases not matched to a gene: 3. Germline-derived CDR1 and CDR2 are SGHVS and FQNEAQ. This CDR3 comprises 13 residues. The CDR3 loop is CASSRTSEYEQYF. In DNA, the CDR3 is TGTGCCAGCAGCCGGACTAGCGAGTACGAGCAGTACTTC.

This rearrangement joins TRBV25-1 to TRBJ2-3, with a weak D call TRBD1 (5 bases). CDR3 length: 15 amino acids. The V and J ends lost 4 bases and 2 bases respectively, with 13 bases between them. In germline, CDR1 is MGHDK, CDR2 SYGVNS. DNA for the CDR3: TGTGCCAGCAGTGCGACAGTGAAACTCACAGATACGCAGTATTTT. Translated, it gives CASSATVKLTDTQYF.

V and J are TRBV28 and TRBJ1-2; D may be TRBD1 (6 bases). The CDR3 is 12 residues long. Germline CDR1 is MDHEN and CDR2 is SYDVKM. Trimming removed 11 bases at V and 5 bases at J, with 15 bases between. The CDR3 sequence: CAVINRVYGYTF. The CDR3 region has the DNA TGTGCCGTTATCAACAGGGTGTATGGCTACACCTTC.

The J gene is TRBJ1-2, the V gene TRBV2; D is perhaps TRBD1 (5 bases). V lost 1 base to trimming and J lost 2 bases, with 8 bases between them. CDR3 length equals 14 residues. Germline lookup yields CDR1 SNHLY and CDR2 FYNNEI. The CDR3 region is CASSEEGWNYGYTF. DNA for the CDR3: TGTGCCAGCAGTGAAGAGGGGTGGAACTATGGCTACACCTTC.

Comment on this clone: The sample contains more than one DNA sequence encoding this CDR3. V and J are TRBV28 and TRBJ2-2, with 8 bases identical to TRBD2. This CDR3 spans 16 amino acids. Trimming took 2 bases from V and 0 from J; bases not matched to a gene: 2. The V gene's germline CDR1 is MDHEN and CDR2 SYDVKM. DNA of the CDR3: TGTGCCAGCAGTTTACGGGGGGGGACGAACACCGGGGAGCTGTTTTTT. Protein sequence: CASSLRGGTNTGELFF.

The chain joins TRBV6-2 or TRBV6-3 to TRBJ2-3; a possible D gene is TRBD1 (6 bases). CDR1 is MNHEY and CDR2 is SVGEGT in the germline V gene. This CDR3 contains 16 residues. V dropped 2 bases and J dropped 2 bases, with 14 bases sitting between them. The CDR3 here is CASSYPSGASTDTQYF. Written as DNA, the CDR3 is TGTGCCAGCAGTTACCCCTCAGGGGCCTCCACAGATACGCAGTATTTT.

CDR3 DNA: TGCGCCAGCAAGGGAGGGCTTATCACAGATACGCAGTATTTT. Amino acids: CASKGGLITDTQYF. The chain has TRBV10-2 and TRBJ2-3; 7 bases fit TRBD2. CDR1 WSHSY and CDR2 SAAADI come from the germline V gene. The V and J ends lost 7 bases and 2 bases, in that order; junction bases with no gene match: 6. The CDR3 extends over 14 amino acids.

The chain recombines TRBV11-1 with TRBJ1-1; D gene ambiguous. Per germline, CDR1 SGHAT and CDR2 FQDESV (reference sequence). Trimming removed 5 bases from V and 3 bases from J, with 16 bases in between. CDR3 length: 15 residues. For the CDR3, the DNA is TGTGCCAGCAGCCCGGAAGTACAGAGAGACACTGAAGCTTTCTTT. It translates to CASSPEVQRDTEAFF.

V and J are TRBV4-2 and TRBJ2-1, with D tentatively TRBD2 (5 bases). Trimming left V 4 bases short and J 0 bases short, with 13 bases between. The CDR3 extends over 16 amino acids. Germline CDR1 is LGHNA and CDR2 is YNFKEQ. DNA for the CDR3: TGTGCCAGCAGCCCCCGGACTTCCAGCTCCTACAATGAGCAGTTCTTC. This encodes CASSPRTSSSYNEQFF.

Here the CDR3 reads CASSLLGGRQPQHF. In DNA, the CDR3 is TGTGCCAGCAGCTTACTGGGGGGGAGGCAGCCCCAGCATTTT. The rearrangement links TRBV5-5 to TRBJ1-5, with D possibly matching TRBD1 (5 bases). The CDR3 runs 14 residues. V was pared by 2 bases and J by 7 bases, with 13 bases between. CDR1 and CDR2 from the germline V gene are SGHKS and YYEKEE (reference sequence).

This clone was seen a handful of times. The rearrangement uses TRBV7-9 and TRBJ2-3; unclear D gene. V was cut by 3 bases and J by 4 bases, with 8 bases left in between. Germline assignment: CDR1 SEHNR and CDR2 FQNEAQ (reference sequence). This CDR3 has 13 residues. CDR3 bases: TGTGCCAGCAGCTTTTTCTCCGCAGATACGCAGTATTTT. It translates to CASSFFSADTQYF.

The chain has TRBV30 and TRBJ2-2, with D possibly being TRBD2 (5 bases). The CDR3 consists of 14 residues. Germline V lookup: CDR1 GTSNPN, CDR2 SVGIG (reference sequence). Trimming cost V 2 bases and J 7 bases, with 14 bases left between them. This CDR3 reads CAWSLPAAGGELFF. The CDR3 nucleotides are TGTGCCTGGAGTCTCCCGGCCGCGGGCGGGGAGCTGTTTTTT.